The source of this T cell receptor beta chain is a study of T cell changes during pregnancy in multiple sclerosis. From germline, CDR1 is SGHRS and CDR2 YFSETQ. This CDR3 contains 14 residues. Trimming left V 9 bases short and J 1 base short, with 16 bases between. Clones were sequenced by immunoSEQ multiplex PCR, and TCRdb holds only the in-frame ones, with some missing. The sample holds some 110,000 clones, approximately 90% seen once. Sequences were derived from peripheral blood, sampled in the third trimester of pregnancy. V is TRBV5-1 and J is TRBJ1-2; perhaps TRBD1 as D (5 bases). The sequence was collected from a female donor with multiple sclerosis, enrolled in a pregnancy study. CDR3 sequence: CATRIDSLNYGYTF. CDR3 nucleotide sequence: TGCGCCACCAGAATTGACAGCCTTAACTATGGCTACACCTTC.